This T cell receptor (beta chain) was identified in a study of T cell responses to AZD1222 COVID-19 vaccine. The study's findings and limits: Females made up more of the donors, who were largely white British, and clonal diversity may have come out too low.

Worth noting for this clone: The antigen is undetermined.

V was cut by 2 bases and J by 0 bases, with 16 bases left in between. Germline V lookup: CDR1 SGDLS, CDR2 YYNGEE. The CDR3 extends over 17 amino acids. The assay was immunoSEQ multiplex PCR, and TCRdb's table has in-frame clones only and misses some. The sample carries about 160,000 clones, about 89% recorded once. The J gene is TRBJ2-3, the V gene TRBV9, with unresolved D. The clonotype originates from an adult in good health. The sample was peripheral blood, taken on day 0 of AZD1222 vaccination. CDR3 bases: TGTGCCAGCAGCGTCGGCCTATCGATAACTAGCACAGATACGCAGTATTTT. Translated: CASSVGLSITSTDTQYF.